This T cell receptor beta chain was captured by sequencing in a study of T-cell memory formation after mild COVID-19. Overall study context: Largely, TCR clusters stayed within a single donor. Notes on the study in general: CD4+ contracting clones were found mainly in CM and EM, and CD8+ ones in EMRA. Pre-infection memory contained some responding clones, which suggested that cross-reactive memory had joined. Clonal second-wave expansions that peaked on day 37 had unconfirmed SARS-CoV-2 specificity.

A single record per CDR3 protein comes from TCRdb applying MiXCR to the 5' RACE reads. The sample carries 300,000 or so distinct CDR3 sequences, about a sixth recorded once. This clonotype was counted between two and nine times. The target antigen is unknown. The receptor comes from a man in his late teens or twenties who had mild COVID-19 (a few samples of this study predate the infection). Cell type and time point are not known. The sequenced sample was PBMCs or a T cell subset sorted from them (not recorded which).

The CDR3 coding sequence is TGTGCCAGCAGCCGAGAGGGGACTAGCGGCTCCTACGAGCAGTACTTC. Translating it yields CASSREGTSGSYEQYF. The V gene is TRBV7-8, the J gene TRBJ2-7; 11 bases fit TRBD2. V lost 5 bases, J lost 0 bases, and 6 bases stayed unmatched. CDR1 is SGHVS, CDR2 FQNEAQ, per germline. The CDR3 spans 16 residues.